Listed here are 20 T cell receptor beta chains from one sample, sequenced in a study of shared clonotypes between healthy human individuals. Sequencing was performed with immunoSEQ multiplex PCR; in TCRdb, only in-frame clones are kept and a portion is missing. The sample comprises 900,000 to 1,200,000 clones, more than 75% of which are singletons, and around 0.6% rests with the top ten. Source material: memory CD4+ T cells from PBMCs. Subset noted: CD45RA-negative fraction. The source is a man younger than 35 in good health. Some clones in this sample may be carry-over from other donors' samples.

Remarks on this clone: This sequence is one base from a far larger clone and is likely a read error. The gene calls are TRBV4-1 and TRBJ1-1; TRBD1 might be the D (6 bases). The CDR3 runs 16 residues. Germline V lookup: CDR1 MGHRA, CDR2 YSYEKL. Deletions cut 1 base from V and 0 bases from J, with 12 bases between. The CDR3 protein is CASSQAAGAVNTEAFF. CDR3 nucleotides: TGCGCCAGCAGCCAAGCCGCAGGGGCCGTGAACACTGAAGCTTTCTTT.

This clone was seen just once. The chain employs TRBV5-5 and TRBJ2-5; D remains ambiguous. The CDR3 sequence is 13 residues long. Trimming removed 0 bases at V and 4 bases at J, with 7 bases between. Germline V gives CDR1 SGHKS, CDR2 YYEKEE (reference sequence). In DNA form, the CDR3 reads TGTGCCAGCAGCTTGGGGCAGTTAGAGACCCAGTACTTC. It encodes CASSLGQLETQYF.

This sequence joins TRBV7-2 and TRBJ2-3; 13 bases map to TRBD2. The CDR3 has 18 residues. The J segment lost 8 bases and the V segment lost 1 base, leaving 12 bases of the junction unmatched. Per germline, CDR1 SGHTA and CDR2 FQGNSA. CDR3 bases: TGTGCCAGCAGCTTAGGGACTAGCGGGAGAAGGGTTGGGCGTACGCAGTATTTT. The encoded protein is CASSLGTSGRRVGRTQYF. Based on the CDR3 plus reference TRBV7-2 and TRBJ2-3, the full variable domain is GAGVSQSPSNKVTEKGKDVELRCDPISGHTALYWYRQSLGQGLEFLIYFQGNSAPDKSGLPSDRFSAERTGGSVSTLTIQRTQQEDSAVYLCASSLGTSGRRVGRTQYFGPGTRLTVL.

This chain uses TRBV25-1 with TRBJ2-7, with D maybe TRBD1 (5 bases). The V and J ends lost 4 bases and 0 bases respectively, with 7 bases between them. The CDR3 consists of 13 residues. Germline V gene data show CDR1 as MGHDK and CDR2 as SYGVNS. The CDR3 sequence is CASSGQNSYEQYF. CDR3 bases: TGTGCCAGCAGTGGACAGAACTCCTACGAGCAGTACTTC.

Concerning this clone itself: This may stem from a read error, because a much larger clone lies one nucleotide away. This chain links TRBV6-1 with TRBJ2-3; D gene uncertain. Germline-derived CDR1 and CDR2 are MNHNS and SASEGT. This CDR3 spans 12 amino acids. With 6 bases removed from V and 4 bases from J, the gap between germline ends came to 8 bases. CDR3 nucleotides: TGTGCCAGCAGCCCCTGGCCAGATACGCAGTATTTT. Amino acid sequence: CASSPWPDTQYF.

The rearrangement joins TRBV27 to TRBJ1-2, with D maybe TRBD1 (5 bases). V lost 6 bases and J 1 base, leaving 18 bases between the germline ends. CDR3 length equals 16 residues. Germline values: CDR1 MNHEY, CDR2 SMNVEV (reference sequence). The CDR3 sequence: CASRPLRDLLNYGYTF. CDR3 DNA sequence: TGTGCCAGCAGACCCCTCCGGGACCTCCTTAACTATGGCTACACCTTC.

This chain connects TRBV27 to TRBJ2-2; D is possibly TRBD1 (5 bases). The CDR3 extends over 16 amino acids. The ends were cut back, 5 bases at V and 2 bases at J, with 15 bases in the middle. Germline-derived CDR1 and CDR2 are MNHEY and SMNVEV (reference sequence). The CDR3 protein is CASSVVPDTNTGELFF. The CDR3 nucleotides are TGTGCCAGCAGTGTGGTCCCGGACACAAACACCGGGGAGCTGTTTTTT.

The chain recombines TRBV27 with TRBJ2-5; no firm D call. This CDR3 spans 12 amino acids. The V end was cut by 6 bases, the J end by 5 bases, with 10 bases between. Per germline, CDR1 MNHEY and CDR2 SMNVEV (reference sequence). DNA of the CDR3: TGTGCCAGCAGCAACCTAGGCGAGACCCAGTACTTC. This sequence encodes CASSNLGETQYF.

With respect to this clone: One end of the junction varies from germline; a read error may be responsible. This sequence joins TRBV7-7 and TRBJ2-2, with 8 bases matching TRBD1. The CDR3 totals 13 residues. Per the germline V gene, CDR1 is SSHAT and CDR2 is FNYEAQ (reference sequence). The CDR3, as DNA: TGTGCTAGCAGCACACAGGGGGCCGGGGAGCTGTTTTTT. Amino acid sequence: CASSTQGAGELFF.

In this sample, this clone turned up a few times. The CDR3 region has the DNA TGTGCCAGCAGTGCGGGACAGGGGGCGGTCACCTTC. Translation: CASSAGQGAVTF. The chain joins TRBV25-1 to TRBJ1-2; 12 bases agree with TRBD1. V was clipped by 4 bases and J by 13 bases; unmatched bases: 4. This CDR3 is 12 amino acids long. Per germline, CDR1 MGHDK and CDR2 SYGVNS.

The chain uses TRBV2 and TRBJ1-2, with TRBD1 as a possible D gene (6 bases). Germline-derived CDR1 and CDR2 are SNHLY and FYNNEI. V was trimmed by 3 bases and J by 4 bases, leaving 15 bases between them. There are 15 residues in the CDR3. CDR3 in DNA: TGTGCCAGCAGTGAGGAGCAACAGGGAGGCTATGGCTACACCTTC. Its translation: CASSEEQQGGYGYTF. The full variable domain, in which reference TRBV2 and TRBJ1-2 provide the parts outside the CDR3, is EPEVTQTPSHQVTQMGQEVILRCVPISNHLYFYWYRQILGQKVEFLVSFYNNEISEKSEIFDDQFSVERPDGSNFTLKIRSTKLEDSAMYFCASSEEQQGGYGYTFGSGTRLTVV.

The V and J genes are TRBV7-8 and TRBJ1-1, with 10 bases aligning to TRBD1. The length of the CDR3 is 14 residues. CDR1 is SGHVS, CDR2 FQNEAQ, per germline. The V and J ends lost 3 bases and 7 bases, in that order; junction bases with no gene match: 5. The CDR3 coding sequence is TGTGCCAGCAGCTTGCTTGGACAGGGGGGTGAAGCTTTCTTT. Translated: CASSLLGQGGEAFF.

The sample holds many counts of this clone. The chain has TRBV9 and TRBJ2-1, with D perhaps given as TRBD1 or TRBD2 (5 bases each). This CDR3 is 14 amino acids long. Germline CDR1 reads SGDLS; CDR2 reads YYNGEE. V was cut by 0 bases and J by 2 bases, with 6 bases left in between. The CDR3 reads CASSVGDPYNEQFF. CDR3 in DNA: TGTGCCAGCAGCGTAGGGGACCCCTACAATGAGCAGTTCTTC.

In the case of this clone: A far larger clone is off by one base, so a read error is likely. No conserved phenylalanine or tryptophan is present at the end of the CDR3, so a read error is the likely explanation. The chain employs TRBV5-6 and TRBJ2-7; a weak D match, TRBD2 (6 bases). CDR3 length: 12 amino acids. Trimming stripped 4 bases from V and 7 bases from J, with 12 bases between. Germline V gives CDR1 SGHDT, CDR2 YYEEEE. CDR3 bases: TGTGCCAGCAGCCGGGGACTCGAGGAGCAGTACCTC. Protein: CASSRGLEEQYL.

The rearrangement joins TRBV15 to TRBJ2-2; 7 bases fit TRBD2. The CDR3 has 18 residues. After removal of 3 bases from V and 3 bases from J, the junction contained 13 bases not matched to a gene. Per the germline V gene, CDR1 is LNHNV and CDR2 is YYDKDF (reference sequence). CDR3 DNA sequence: TGTGCCACCAGCAGGAGCCGGGGTCTTGGGGGGGACACCGGGGAGCTGTTTTTT. It encodes CATSRSRGLGGDTGELFF.

To note about this clone: This sample includes further DNA sequences coding for the same CDR3. The rearrangement joins TRBV11-2 to TRBJ2-1; 8 nucleotides agree with TRBD2. This CDR3 has 15 residues. Germline CDR1 and CDR2: SGHAT and FQNNGV. V trimming: 5 bases; J trimming: 3 bases; junction bases outside the gene matches: 6. In nucleotides, the CDR3 is TGTGCCAGCAGCCCAACTAGCGGCAACTACAATGAGCAGTTCTTC. Residues: CASSPTSGNYNEQFF.

A few counts support this clone. This rearrangement joins TRBV9 to TRBJ2-7; 10 nucleotides match TRBD1. The CDR3 totals 17 residues. Germline CDR1 SGDLS, CDR2 YYNGEE. Trimming removed 4 bases from V and 3 bases from J; junction bases left unmatched: 13. The CDR3 DNA is TGTGCCAGCAGCCCCAGGGACAGGGGAATTCTGGGCTACGAGCAGTACTTC. This sequence encodes CASSPRDRGILGYEQYF.

V usage is TRBV10-2 and J usage is TRBJ2-5; D is uncertain. V gave up 0 bases and J gave up 4 bases, with 12 bases separating them. CDR1 and CDR2 (germline): WSHSY, SAAADI. CDR3 size: 15 residues. DNA of the CDR3: TGCGCCAGCAGTGAGTCGGGCCAGAGCCCAGAGACCCAGTACTTC. Translated, it gives CASSESGQSPETQYF.

About this clone itself: Mismatch with germline at one junction end may stem from a read error. The chain recombines TRBV7-9 with TRBJ2-7; 9 nucleotides match TRBD1. The CDR3 contains 15 residues. Germline V gene lookup returns CDR1 SEHNR and CDR2 FQNEAQ (reference sequence). The CDR3 is CASSLGGQGTYEQYF. CDR3 in DNA: TGTGCCAGCAGTTTAGGGGGACAGGGTACCTACGAGCAGTACTTC.

The rearrangement joins TRBV7-9 to TRBJ2-3; 9 bases align to TRBD1. The germline gives CDR1 SEHNR, CDR2 FQNEAQ (reference sequence). This CDR3 has 16 residues. The V and J ends lost 3 bases and 4 bases, in that order; junction bases with no gene match: 8. Here the CDR3 DNA reads TGTGCCAGCAGCTTTCTAACAGGGGGCCTGGCAGATACGCAGTATTTT. This encodes CASSFLTGGLADTQYF.